This T cell receptor (beta chain) was documented in a study of blood T cells in healthy people across ages. J lost 4 bases, V lost 2 bases, and 1 base had no gene match. The germline V gene encodes CDR1 SEHNR and CDR2 FQNEAQ (reference sequence). CDR3 size: 14 residues. Primed by a sample-barcoded 5' primer and a J-beta primer mix, a second PCR proceeded for about 6 to 11 cycles. TCRdb reprocessed the 5' RACE reads via MiXCR and lists one record per CDR3 protein. The sample consists of about 1.4 million distinct CDR3 sequences, roughly 59% of them appearing once. General study findings and limits: Any conclusive comparison of naive versus antigen-experienced cells was prevented by using unsorted PBMCs. Across the age range, TCR beta diversity per million T cells fell in a roughly linear way. Versus aged donors, long-lived donors had higher diversity and more naive CD4+ cells.

Comment on this clonotype: Its antigen is not identified.

Each donor gave roughly 10 milliliters of peripheral blood. The sequence derives from a man aged 18 to 29 in good health. What was sequenced was blood. The rearrangement joins TRBV7-9 to TRBJ1-4; 7 nucleotides match TRBD1. The CDR3: CASSLWDSNEKLFF. For the CDR3, the DNA is TGTGCCAGCAGCTTATGGGACAGTAATGAAAAACTGTTTTTT.